Below, 21 T cell receptor beta chains from the same sample are listed, as sequenced in a study of T cells in narcolepsy. Clones were read by immunoSEQ multiplex PCR, and TCRdb kept only the in-frame ones, dropping some. The sample contains approximately 25,000 clones, more than 75% of which appear only once. The specimen was CD45RA- memory CD4+ T cells from PBMCs. All receptors come from a human donor with narcolepsy.

This chain connects TRBV5-1 to TRBJ2-2; D possibly corresponds to TRBD2 (5 bases). Trimming removed 0 bases from V and 9 bases from J, with 6 bases in between. The CDR3 sequence is 12 residues long. Germline CDR1 SGHRS, CDR2 YFSETQ. The CDR3 is CASSLGERELFF. In DNA form, the CDR3 reads TGCGCCAGCAGCTTGGGGGAGCGGGAGCTGTTTTTT.

The CDR3 here is CASSVGERAFF. As DNA, the CDR3 is TGTGCCAGCAGCGTGGGGGAAAGGGCTTTCTTT. The rearrangement joins TRBV2 to TRBJ1-1, with D possibly being TRBD1 (5 bases). V was cut by 6 bases and J by 11 bases, with 13 bases left in between. The CDR3 runs 11 residues. In germline, CDR1 is SNHLY, CDR2 FYNNEI.

Only a few counts were recorded for this clone. CDR3 DNA sequence: TGTGCCAGCAGCGTAAGAACAGGGGTATTGGGTGGGGCCAACGTCCTGACTTTC. Translated: CASSVRTGVLGGANVLTF. The chain has TRBV9 and TRBJ2-6, with 7 bases identical to TRBD1. CDR3 size: 18 residues. J gave up 3 bases and V 1 base, and 10 bases lay outside the gene matches. Germline V CDR1 and CDR2: SGDLS, YYNGEE.

This chain joins TRBV7-8 and TRBJ1-5; 8 bases are shared with TRBD1. CDR1 is SGHVS and CDR2 is FQNEAQ in the germline V gene. The V segment lost 1 base and the J segment 7 bases; nucleotides outside the gene matches: 6. The CDR3 is 15 amino acids. The CDR3 region has the DNA TGTGCCAGCAGCTTAGTCCAGGGGGCCAGGCAGCCCCAGCATTTT. Translated: CASSLVQGARQPQHF.

J is TRBJ2-3 and V is TRBV7-9; 16 bases agree with TRBD2. The CDR3 length is 16 residues. V trimming: 5 bases; J trimming: 8 bases; junction bases outside the gene matches: 7. Germline V gives CDR1 SEHNR, CDR2 FQNEAQ (reference sequence). The CDR3 nucleotides are TGTGCCAGCAGCCTGGGACTAGCGGGGGGGCGTCCTACGCAGTATTTT. This gives the protein CASSLGLAGGRPTQYF.

V gene TRBV4-3 combines with J gene TRBJ2-7, with D tentatively TRBD1 (6 bases). Germline CDR1 reads LGHNA; CDR2 reads YSLEER. The CDR3 sequence is 16 residues long. V was shortened by 5 bases and J by 2 bases, with 19 bases between the two germline ends. In DNA form, the CDR3 reads TGCGCCAGCAGCACACCGGGACAAAGGCACCCCTACGAGCAGTACTTC. Translation: CASSTPGQRHPYEQYF.

The DNA of the CDR3 is TGTGCCATCAGTGAGTCTGGGGTTAGCGGGGACCAAGAGACCCAGTACTTC. It specifies CAISESGVSGDQETQYF. V is TRBV10-3 and J is TRBJ2-5; 8 bases match TRBD2. Germline V gene lookup returns CDR1 ENHRY and CDR2 SYGVKD. Germline trimming cut 0 bases from V and 0 bases from J; bases unmatched to any gene: 6. The CDR3 totals 17 residues.

The table lists this clone with a few counts. The V call is TRBV6-5, the J call TRBJ2-5, with TRBD2 matching over 7 bases. Per the germline V gene, CDR1 is MNHEY and CDR2 is SVGAGI. The CDR3 contains 14 residues. Losses at the gene ends were 4 bases for V and 2 bases for J; bases not matched to a gene: 4. The CDR3 DNA is TGTGCCAGCAGTTCACTAGCGCCGCAAGAGACCCAGTACTTC. It yields the protein CASSSLAPQETQYF.

The rearrangement uses TRBV11-2 and TRBJ2-5; the match to TRBD1 covers 7 bases. This CDR3 contains 15 residues. Trimming cost V 2 bases and J 3 bases; bases outside gene matches: 6. In germline, CDR1 is SGHAT, CDR2 FQNNGV. CDR3: CASSLTDRAKETQYF. In DNA, the CDR3 is TGTGCCAGCAGCTTAACCGACAGGGCTAAAGAGACCCAGTACTTC.

This clone has only a few counts. The chain is built from TRBV4-2 and TRBJ2-3, with D possibly matching TRBD1 (5 bases). Germline V lookup: CDR1 LGHNA, CDR2 YNFKEQ. The CDR3 is 17 residues long. The ends were cut back, 0 bases at V and 4 bases at J, with 17 bases in the middle. CDR3 residues: CASSQDQKGAWPDTQYF. As DNA, the CDR3 is TGTGCCAGCAGCCAAGATCAAAAAGGGGCCTGGCCAGATACGCAGTATTTT.

The CDR3 coding sequence is TGTGCCAGCAGTGAACTAGCGGGGGCCAGCTCCTACAATGAGCAGTTCTTC. Translated: CASSELAGASSYNEQFF. V and J are TRBV6-4 and TRBJ2-1; 11 bases align to TRBD2. V lost 3 bases to trimming and J lost 0 bases; unmatched junction nucleotides: 4. The CDR3 consists of 17 residues. Germline CDR1 and CDR2: MRHNA and SNTAGT.

This rearrangement joins TRBV5-4 to TRBJ1-5; D not certain. Germline V gene lookup returns CDR1 SGHNT and CDR2 YYREEE (reference sequence). This CDR3 has 13 amino acids. V lost 0 bases and J 8 bases, leaving 9 bases between the germline ends. DNA of the CDR3: TGTGCCAGCAGCTTGGCCCCTTCGGAGCCCCAGCATTTT. This codes for CASSLAPSEPQHF.

This chain links TRBV6-5 with TRBJ2-7; TRBD1 agrees at 8 bases. The V and J ends lost 5 bases and 1 base, in that order; junction bases with no gene match: 7. The length of the CDR3 is 15 residues. Germline CDR1 and CDR2: MNHEY and SVGAGI. The CDR3 sequence is CASSVDRGQSYEQYF. CDR3 in DNA: TGTGCCAGCAGTGTAGACAGGGGCCAATCCTACGAGCAGTACTTC.

The genes are TRBV2 and TRBJ2-1; D is unresolved. Germline V gene data show CDR1 as SNHLY and CDR2 as FYNNEI. V lost 7 bases to trimming and J lost 4 bases, with 14 bases between them. CDR3 length: 14 amino acids. The CDR3 reads CASKPTITYNEQFF. In DNA, the CDR3 is TGTGCCAGCAAGCCGACAATAACGTACAATGAGCAGTTCTTC.

The chain has TRBV7-2 and TRBJ2-7; D remains ambiguous. Trimming stripped 4 bases from V and 1 base from J, with 14 bases between. Germline V gene sequence: CDR1 SGHTA, CDR2 FQGNSA. CDR3 length: 15 amino acids. The CDR3 DNA reads as TGTGCCAGCAGCTCATTGGGCGCCAGGTCCTACGAGCAGTACTTC. It translates to CASSSLGARSYEQYF.

V usage is TRBV6-1 and J usage is TRBJ1-6; D call uncertain. The germline V gene encodes CDR1 MNHNS and CDR2 SASEGT. This CDR3 spans 16 amino acids. V lost 3 bases and J lost 5, with 14 bases in between. The CDR3 region is CASSDWPGIDNSPLHF. The CDR3 DNA follows: TGTGCCAGCAGTGACTGGCCCGGGATAGATAATTCACCCCTCCACTTT.

The rearrangement uses TRBV11-2 and TRBJ1-3; D is possibly TRBD1 (6 bases). Germline CDR1 reads SGHAT; CDR2 reads FQNNGV. The CDR3 is 16 amino acids. V was shortened by 0 bases and J by 0 bases, with 9 bases between the two germline ends. CDR3 sequence: CASSLERGFSGNTIYF. The CDR3 DNA sequence: TGTGCCAGCAGCTTAGAGAGGGGGTTCTCTGGAAACACCATATATTTT.

This clone ranks as large. This chain connects TRBV25-1 to TRBJ1-4; tentatively, D is TRBD1 (5 bases). Germline V gives CDR1 MGHDK, CDR2 SYGVNS. Trimming cost V 3 bases and J 8 bases, with 19 bases left between them. The CDR3 has 16 residues. The DNA of the CDR3 is TGTGCCAGCAGTGAGTTCGAGGCAGGGAGAATCGAAAAACTGTTTTTT. This gives the protein CASSEFEAGRIEKLFF.

Concerning this clone: The sample holds other DNA sequences that translate to the same CDR3. The rearrangement uses TRBV6-5 and TRBJ1-1; D gene ambiguous. Germline V lookup: CDR1 MNHEY, CDR2 SVGAGI. The CDR3 runs to 15 residues. Trimming took off 0 bases at V and 5 bases at J, with 13 bases between the two ends. The chain's CDR3 is CASSYSGRGRTEAFF. The DNA for the CDR3 is TGTGCCAGCAGTTACTCGGGAAGAGGGAGGACTGAAGCTTTCTTT.

This clone was found once. V gene TRBV10-2 combines with J gene TRBJ2-7, with 8 positions matching TRBD1. Germline CDR1 and CDR2: WSHSY and SAAADI. CDR3 length: 13 amino acids. V was clipped by 7 bases and J by 2 bases; unmatched bases: 4. CDR3 sequence (DNA): TGCGCCAGCAATGCAGGGGGCGCCTACGAGCAGTACTTC. Encoded protein: CASNAGGAYEQYF.

V is TRBV5-6 and J is TRBJ1-1; D unclear. Germline CDR1 is SGHDT and CDR2 is YYEEEE. The CDR3 consists of 14 residues. V was trimmed by 3 bases and J by 2 bases, leaving 11 bases between them. The CDR3 DNA follows: TGTGCCAGCAGCTCTATTTCCTCTAACACTGAAGCTTTCTTT. It yields the protein CASSSISSNTEAFF. The full variable domain, with the rest looked up from reference TRBV5-6 and TRBJ1-1, is DAGVTQSPTHLIKTRGQQVTLRCSPKSGHDTVSWYQQALGQGPQFIFQYYEEEERQRGNFPDRFSGHQFPNYSSELNVNALLLGDSALYLCASSSISSNTEAFFGQGTRLTVV.